Listed below are T cell receptor beta chains from one sample, sequenced in a study of blood T cell repertoires in COVID-19. Sequencing used immunoSEQ multiplex PCR; TCRdb keeps in-frame clones, though not all of them. The sample includes a few hundred thousand clones, approximately 89% of them seen just once. Sequenced material: PBMCs or T cells enriched from blood (not recorded which). The receptors come from a woman in her forties who had been exposed to COVID-19. Both conserved end residues are part of each CDR3. D genes are given only for firm matches. Some rows mark clone size as missing; the rest say once, few, many or name a class of expanded clone.

NA	TRBV7-8	TRBJ1-5	NA	TGTGCCAGCAGCTTAGCAGACAGGCCCAATCAGCCCCAGCATTTT	CASSLADRPNQPQHF
NA	TRBV10-3	TRBJ1-2	NA	TGTGCCACTAAACAGTTACCTCGAGATGGCTACACCTTC	CATKQLPRDGYTF
TRBD1	TRBV12-3/TRBV12-4	TRBJ1-2	NA	TGTGCCAGCAGTTCCGGGACAGTTTATGGCTACACCTTC	CASSSGTVYGYTF
NA	TRBV10-3	TRBJ1-6	NA	TGTGCCATCAGTGAGTCGGCGGGGCAGGACGATTCACCCCTCCACTTT	CAISESAGQDDSPLHF
NA	TRBV3-1/TRBV3-2	TRBJ1-1	NA	TGTGCCAGCAGCCAATTCCGCGGTGAAGCTTTCTTT	CASSQFRGEAFF
TRBD1	TRBV10-3	TRBJ2-2	NA	TGTGCCATCAGTGGCGGGACAGGGAACACCGGGGAGCTGTTTTTT	CAISGGTGNTGELFF
NA	TRBV2	TRBJ2-1	NA	TGTGCCAGCAGCGGGGGATCCTACAATGAGCAGTTCTTC	CASSGGSYNEQFF
NA	TRBV6-5	TRBJ1-2	once	TGTGCCAGCAGCCGCGACAGGAGCTATGGCTACACCTTC	CASSRDRSYGYTF
NA	TRBV7-9	TRBJ2-3	NA	TGTGCCAGCACCTCCCTGGGAGGTTCTAGCACAGATACGCAGTATTTT	CASTSLGGSSTDTQYF
NA	TRBV20-1	TRBJ1-2	NA	TGCAGTGCTCCCGGGGATAATGGCTACACCTTC	CSAPGDNGYTF
TRBD1	TRBV4-2	TRBJ1-1	NA	TGTGCCAGCAGCCGCATAACAGGGGAAGCTGAAGCTTTCTTT	CASSRITGEAEAFF
NA	TRBV30	TRBJ2-1	NA	TGTGCCTGGACCGGTTTAGGGGACAATGAGCAGTTCTTC	CAWTGLGDNEQFF
TRBD1	TRBV5-4	TRBJ1-2	NA	TGTGCCAGCAGCAGTGGAGGGGGCAACTATGGCTACACCTTC	CASSSGGGNYGYTF
NA	TRBV19	TRBJ2-7	NA	TGTGCCAGTAGACCTTCAGGGGCGGTGGGCGAGCAGTACTTC	CASRPSGAVGEQYF
TRBD1	TRBV4-3	TRBJ2-6	once	TGCGCCAGCAGCCAAGAGACAGGGGGGGCCAACGTCCTGACTTTC	CASSQETGGANVLTF
TRBD2	TRBV25-1	TRBJ2-3	NA	TGTGCCAGCAGTGGGGGACTAGCGGGGGCCCTTAGCACAGATACGCAGTATTTT	CASSGGLAGALSTDTQYF